This TCR beta chain stems from a study of tissue T cells after allogeneic stem cell transplantation. Overall study findings and caveats: Blood and spleen captured only part of the tissue TCR repertoire.

Profiled with immunoSEQ multiplex PCR; TCRdb holds only in-frame clones, not every one. This table has approximately 6,000 clones, about two thirds appearing once. Turning to this clone: What it binds is not known.

V was cut by 1 base and J by 0 bases, with 13 bases left in between. This CDR3 region has 16 residues. CDR1 and CDR2 from the germline V gene are LGHDT and YNNKEL (reference sequence). The chain uses TRBV3-1 (or the pseudogene TRBV3-2) and TRBJ2-7, with D perhaps TRBD1 (6 bases). The receptor was isolated from a woman between 18 and 50 years old with breast cancer. The source was tissue from the rectum, collected at autopsy. The CDR3 DNA follows: TGTGCCAGCAGCCAAGTAGACAGGTCAAGCTCCTACGAGCAGTACTTC. Its translation: CASSQVDRSSSYEQYF.